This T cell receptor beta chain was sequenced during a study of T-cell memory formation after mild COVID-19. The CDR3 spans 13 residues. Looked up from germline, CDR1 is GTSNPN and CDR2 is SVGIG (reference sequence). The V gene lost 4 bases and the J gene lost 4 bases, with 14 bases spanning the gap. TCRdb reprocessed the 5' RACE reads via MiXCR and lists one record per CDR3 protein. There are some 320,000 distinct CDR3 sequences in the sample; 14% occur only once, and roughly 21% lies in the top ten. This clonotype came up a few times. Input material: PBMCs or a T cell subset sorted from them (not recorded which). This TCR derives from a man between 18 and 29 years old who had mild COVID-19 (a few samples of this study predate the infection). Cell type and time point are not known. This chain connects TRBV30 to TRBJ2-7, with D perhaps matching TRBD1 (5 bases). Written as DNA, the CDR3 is TGTGCCTGGACCAAGGGGATTGGGTACGAGCAGTACTTC. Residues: CAWTKGIGYEQYF. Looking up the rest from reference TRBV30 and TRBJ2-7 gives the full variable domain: SQTIHQWPATLVQPVGSPLSLECTVEGTSNPNLYWYRQAAGRGLQLLFYSVGIGQISSEVPQNLSASRPQDRQFILSSKKLLLSDSGFYLCAWTKGIGYEQYFGPGTRLTVT.